The next 20 T cell receptor beta chains were all read from a single sample in a study of cytomegalovirus exposure and HLA in healthy donors. The PCR contained 60 Vbeta and 13 Jbeta primers. Repertoires were generated with immunoSEQ multiplex PCR, while TCRdb's copy carries only in-frame clones and drops some. Here the sample spans about 98,000 clones, 75% to 80% being singletons. Material: PBMCs. The receptor set was obtained from a male donor in good health and CMV-seropositive.

The chain joins TRBV4-2 to TRBJ1-2, with 8 positions matching TRBD1. V gave up 1 base and J gave up 5 bases; unmatched junction bases: 12. The CDR3 spans 17 residues. Per germline, CDR1 LGHNA and CDR2 YNFKEQ. CDR3 DNA: TGTGCCAGCAGCCAAGTCGGGGCAGGGGGCGCTGGGTATGGCTACACCTTC. It specifies CASSQVGAGGAGYGYTF.

This sequence joins TRBV28 and TRBJ1-1; TRBD1 matches at 7 bases. This CDR3 has 14 amino acids. In germline, CDR1 is MDHEN, CDR2 SYDVKM. V lost 6 bases to trimming and J lost 6 bases; unmatched junction nucleotides: 10. The CDR3 reads CASSSMTGKAEAFF. In nucleotides, the CDR3 is TGTGCCAGCAGCTCTATGACAGGGAAGGCTGAAGCTTTCTTT.

The chain carries TRBV21-1 and TRBJ2-5; the table's D call TRBD1 went unverified against the DNA. The DNA matches TRBJ2-7 better at its end, which makes the J call doubtful. TRBV21-1 is classified as a pseudogene. This CDR3 comprises 17 residues. The CDR3 sequence is CASSKGTGGSEDYEQYF. The CDR3 DNA reads TGTGCCAGCAGCAAGGGGACAGGGGGCTCTGAGGACTACGAGCAGTACTTC.

V and J are TRBV4-2 and TRBJ1-2; 7 nucleotides line up with TRBD1. Trimming took 4 bases from V and 5 from J; bases not matched to a gene: 10. The CDR3 has 15 residues. CDR1 and CDR2 from the germline V gene are LGHNA and YNFKEQ. CDR3 coding DNA: TGTGCCAGCAGCCCCAAAGGGGGCTTTGAATATGGCTACACCTTC. Residues: CASSPKGGFEYGYTF.

The chain links TRBV4-3 to TRBJ2-6; perhaps TRBD2 as D (6 bases). The ends were cut back, 4 bases at V and 4 bases at J, with 11 bases in the middle. This CDR3 region has 15 residues. Germline V CDR1 and CDR2: LGHNA, YSLEER. The DNA of the CDR3 is TGCGCCAGCAGCCCCGGAGGGACCGGGGCCAACGTCCTGACTTTC. Its translation is CASSPGGTGANVLTF.

The chain uses TRBV10-3 and TRBJ2-4; D might be TRBD1 (5 bases). Germline V CDR1 and CDR2: ENHRY, SYGVKD. V was cut by 0 bases and J by 8 bases, with 14 bases left in between. The CDR3 is made up of 15 amino acids. The CDR3 loop is CAISESVGANDIQYF. The CDR3 DNA reads TGTGCCATCAGTGAGTCAGTTGGGGCCAACGACATTCAGTACTTC.

In its sample, this clone was seen a few times. This chain uses TRBV5-1 with TRBJ2-5, with 10 nucleotides matching TRBD2. Germline values: CDR1 SGHRS, CDR2 YFSETQ. The CDR3 covers 15 residues. With V trimmed by 0 bases and J by 5 bases, 4 bases remained unmatched. CDR3 region: CASSLASGSSETQYF. The CDR3 nucleotides are TGCGCCAGCAGCTTGGCTAGCGGGAGTTCGGAGACCCAGTACTTC.

This rearrangement joins TRBV7-2 to TRBJ2-2, with 7 bases that match TRBD2. V was clipped by 6 bases and J by 4 bases; unmatched bases: 8. The length of the CDR3 is 15 residues. The germline gives CDR1 SGHTA, CDR2 FQGNSA. This chain's CDR3 is CASREGLGPTGELFF. For the CDR3, the DNA is TGTGCCAGCAGGGAAGGACTAGGACCCACCGGGGAGCTGTTTTTT.

Note on this clone: One base separates it from a far larger clone, so it is likely a read error. The chain is built from TRBV19 and TRBJ2-1; TRBD2 aligns across 11 bases. The CDR3 has 18 amino acids. Germline CDR1 LNHDA, CDR2 SQIVND (reference sequence). CDR3 sequence: CASSIATSGSPPYNDQFF. CDR3 in DNA: TGTGCCAGTAGTATAGCCACTAGCGGGAGTCCCCCCTACAATGACCAGTTCTTC.

This chain connects TRBV25-1 to TRBJ2-5, with D uncertain. Per germline, CDR1 MGHDK and CDR2 SYGVNS. V gave up 6 bases and J gave up 5 bases, with 16 bases separating them. The CDR3 spans 14 residues. The CDR3: CASSAPNGEETQYF. The CDR3 bases are TGTGCCAGCAGCGCCCCCAATGGTGAGGAGACCCAGTACTTC. Filled out from reference TRBV25-1 and TRBJ2-5, the complete variable domain reads EADIYQTPRYLVIGTGKKITLECSQTMGHDKMYWYQQDPGMELHLIHYSYGVNSTEKGDLSSESTVSRIRTEHFPLTLESARPSHTSQYLCASSAPNGEETQYFGPGTRLLVL.

V gene TRBV19 combines with J gene TRBJ2-1, with 9 bases identical to TRBD2. CDR3 length: 14 amino acids. Unmatched junction bases numbered 3, after V lost 3 bases and J lost 6 bases. Germline CDR1 LNHDA, CDR2 SQIVND (reference sequence). CDR3 coding DNA: TGTGCCAGTAGTATTCTAGCGGGACTCAATGAGCAGTTCTTC. Its translation: CASSILAGLNEQFF.

The sample holds a few counts of this clone. This chain uses TRBV9 with TRBJ2-2, with 11 bases that match TRBD2. The V gene's germline CDR1 is SGDLS and CDR2 YYNGEE. Unmatched junction bases numbered 6, after V lost 4 bases and J lost 4 bases. This CDR3 contains 16 residues. The CDR3 region is CASSLSSGRRTGELFF. CDR3 in DNA: TGTGCCAGCAGCCTTTCTAGCGGGAGGCGCACCGGGGAGCTGTTTTTT. The whole variable domain, remainder taken from reference TRBV9 and TRBJ2-2, is DSGVTQTPKHLITATGQRVTLRCSPRSGDLSVYWYQQSLDQGLQFLIQYYNGEERAKGNILERFSAQQFPDLHSELNLSSLELGDSALYFCASSLSSGRRTGELFFGEGSRLTVL.

This chain's CDR3 is CASRRNPGQGGNEQFF. CDR3 nucleotides: TGTGCCAGCAGACGAAATCCGGGACAGGGAGGGAATGAGCAGTTCTTC. This rearrangement joins TRBV11-2 to TRBJ2-1; TRBD1 matches 9 bases. V lost 6 bases and J lost 7; bases outside the gene matches: 13. Germline CDR1 is SGHAT and CDR2 is FQNNGV. CDR3 size: 16 residues.

The chain carries TRBV18 and TRBJ2-2; D is perhaps TRBD2 (5 bases). The CDR3 has 15 residues. The V and J ends lost 0 bases and 5 bases respectively, with 10 bases between them. From germline, CDR1 is KGHSH and CDR2 LQKENI. Here the CDR3 reads CASSPPRGGTGELFF. DNA for the CDR3: TGTGCCAGCTCACCACCACGGGGTGGGACCGGGGAGCTGTTTTTT.

The gene calls are TRBV5-1 and TRBJ2-2; TRBD1 agrees at 11 bases. The CDR3 is 17 residues long. V lost 4 bases and J lost 5; bases outside the gene matches: 10. Per germline, CDR1 SGHRS and CDR2 YFSETQ. The CDR3 loop is CASSRTPDRGRTGELFF. In nucleotides, the CDR3 is TGCGCCAGCAGCCGAACCCCGGACAGGGGGCGTACCGGGGAGCTGTTTTTT.

The CDR3 coding sequence is TGTGCCAGCAGCTTCGACACAAGGAACATTCAGTACTTC. It yields the protein CASSFDTRNIQYF. The chain joins TRBV7-6 to TRBJ2-4; D unclear. The germline V gene has CDR1 SGHVS and CDR2 FNYEAQ. V was shortened by 3 bases and J by 7 bases, with 10 bases between the two germline ends. The CDR3 loop spans 13 amino acids.

Details on this clone: An end of the junction differs from the germline gene, which may be a read error. V usage is TRBV7-9 and J usage is TRBJ2-3, with 9 bases fitting TRBD1. The CDR3 is made up of 15 amino acids. CDR1 is SEHNR, CDR2 FQNEAQ, per germline (reference sequence). This chain's CDR3 is CSSSPRQGGADTQYF. CDR3 DNA sequence: TGTTCCAGCAGCCCAAGACAGGGGGGCGCAGATACGCAGTATTTT.

The V call is TRBV7-8, the J call TRBJ2-1; 9 bases are shared with TRBD1. CDR1 and CDR2 from the germline V gene are SGHVS and FQNEAQ. V dropped 3 bases and J dropped 6; count of bases not matched to a gene: 15. The CDR3 runs to 18 residues. The CDR3 region is CASSFRDRAMGSTNEQFF. DNA of the CDR3: TGTGCCAGCAGCTTCCGGGACAGGGCGATGGGGAGTACCAATGAGCAGTTCTTC.

CDR3 protein: CASSQVLGGPYEQYF. DNA for the CDR3: TGCGCCAGCAGCCAAGTCCTGGGGGGGCCCTACGAGCAGTACTTC. This chain links TRBV4-3 with TRBJ2-7, with D possibly TRBD2 on 7 matching bases. With 1 base removed from V and 2 bases from J, the gap between germline ends came to 12 bases. This CDR3 has 15 amino acids. CDR1 LGHNA and CDR2 YSLEER come from the germline V gene.

The chain is built from TRBV9 and TRBJ2-4; 10 bases are a match to TRBD1. This CDR3 has 16 amino acids. Germline loops: CDR1 SGDLS, CDR2 YYNGEE. Trimming cost V 3 bases and J 3 bases; bases outside gene matches: 6. CDR3 nucleotide sequence: TGTGCCAGCAGCGATGGGACAGGGGCGGACAAAAACATTCAGTACTTC. Its protein product is CASSDGTGADKNIQYF.